This T cell receptor beta chain was found in a study of blood T cell repertoires in COVID-19. Data came from immunoSEQ multiplex PCR; TCRdb stores just in-frame clones and leaves some out. The sample records tens of thousands of clones, 82% being singletons. Germline assignment: CDR1 LNHNV and CDR2 YYDKDF (reference sequence). The V and J ends lost 4 bases and 6 bases respectively, with 21 bases between them. CDR3 length: 16 amino acids. The chain joins TRBV15 to TRBJ1-2, with D possibly TRBD1 on 5 matching bases. The sequenced sample was peripheral blood. The TCR comes from a woman of 80 years or more with acute or convalescent COVID-19. CDR3: CATSTNLAVLRDGYTF. CDR3 nucleotides: TGTGCCACCAGCACGAACCTCGCAGTCCTCAGGGATGGCTACACCTTC.